A selection of T cell receptor beta chains follows, all from one sample in a study of CD8+CD57+ T cells in acquired aplastic anemia. MiXCR was run by TCRdb on the reads, yielding one entry per CDR3 protein. This sample yields hundreds of thousands of distinct CDR3 sequences, of which roughly a third are seen a single time; nearly 0.85% belongs to the top ten. The material sequenced was sorted CD4+, CD8+, or CD8+CD57+ T cells (not recorded which) from PBMCs. Source of these receptors: a human donor with aplastic anemia. CDR3s include the opening cysteine and the closing phenylalanine or tryptophan. Each record gives: V gene, J gene, CDR3 protein.

TRBV19	TRBJ2-2	CAWSVRTYTGELFF
TRBV30	TRBJ2-5	CAWRDQETQYF
TRBV7-8	TRBJ1-2	CASSPRRDSYGYTF
TRBV12-5	TRBJ1-2	CASGFSDREALSGYTF
TRBV10-3	TRBJ2-5	CAISERGAQETQYF
TRBV11-2	TRBJ2-5	CASSPGLAGGVETQYF
TRBV10-2	TRBJ1-1	CASSESRVDDTEAFF
TRBV24-1	TRBJ1-3	CATSGIQGITGNTIYF
TRBV12-3/TRBV12-4	TRBJ1-6	CASRWDRRNSPLHF
TRBV5-8	TRBJ1-5	CASSGTADQPQHF
TRBV19	TRBJ1-1	CASSDQTGSSTEAFF
TRBV19	TRBJ2-3	CASSIRDVKDTQYF
TRBV7-9	TRBJ1-3	CASSPRTVSGNTIYF
TRBV2	TRBJ1-6	CASNPTGSPLHF
TRBV5-1	TRBJ1-5	CASSLSGKDNQPQHF
TRBV15	TRBJ2-6	CATSRYRGQGLTF
TRBV7-9	TRBJ2-5	CASEGANQETQYF
TRBV25-1	TRBJ1-1	CASSVSRGGYYTEAFF
TRBV19	TRBJ2-3	CASSIEKLAGVSDTQYF
TRBV29-1	TRBJ2-2	CSVVRIGAGELFF
TRBV2	TRBJ1-5	CASSLAGIQPPHF
TRBV20-1	TRBJ1-2	CSATPGIRRSSWGYTF
TRBV7-9	TRBJ1-4	CASSQKINTRTGEKLFF
TRBV18	TRBJ1-2	CASSPQDSNYGYTF
TRBV7-2	TRBJ1-1	CASSLDAGTEAFF
TRBV19	TRBJ2-1	CASSISGSSYNEQFF
TRBV5-5	TRBJ2-3	CASGGDSYTDTQYF
TRBV10-1	TRBJ1-5	CASRGQGAINQPQHF
TRBV25-1	TRBJ2-7	CASSDSASYEQYF
TRBV24-1	TRBJ2-1	CATRERGSYNEQFF
TRBV7-6	TRBJ2-5	CASSLLHLETQYF
TRBV25-1	TRBJ2-5	CASRAGGRDQETQYF